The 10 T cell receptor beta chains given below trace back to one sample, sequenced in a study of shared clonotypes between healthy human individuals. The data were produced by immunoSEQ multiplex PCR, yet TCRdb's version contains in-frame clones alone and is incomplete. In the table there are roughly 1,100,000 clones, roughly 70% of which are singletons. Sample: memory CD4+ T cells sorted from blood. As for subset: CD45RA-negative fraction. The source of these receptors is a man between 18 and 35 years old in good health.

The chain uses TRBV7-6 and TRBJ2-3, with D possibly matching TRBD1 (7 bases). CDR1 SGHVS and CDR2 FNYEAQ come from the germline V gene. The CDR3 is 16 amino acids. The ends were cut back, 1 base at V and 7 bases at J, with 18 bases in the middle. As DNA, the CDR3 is TGTGCCAGCAGCTTAGACCAGGGGGGTATGACCAATACGCAGTATTTT. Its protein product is CASSLDQGGMTNTQYF.

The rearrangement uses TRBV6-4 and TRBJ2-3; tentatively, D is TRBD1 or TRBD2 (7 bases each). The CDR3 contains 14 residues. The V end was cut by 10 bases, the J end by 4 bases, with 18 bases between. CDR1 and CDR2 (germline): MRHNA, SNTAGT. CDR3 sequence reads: CATSGGGGSDTQYF. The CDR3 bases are TGTGCCACCTCTGGGGGAGGGGGCTCAGATACGCAGTATTTT.

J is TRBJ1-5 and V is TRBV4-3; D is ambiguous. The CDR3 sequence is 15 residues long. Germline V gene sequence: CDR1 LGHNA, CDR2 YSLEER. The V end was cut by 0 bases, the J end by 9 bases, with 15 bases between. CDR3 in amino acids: CASSQDPQASRPQHF. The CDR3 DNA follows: TGCGCCAGCAGCCAAGATCCTCAGGCGTCTAGGCCCCAGCATTTT.

CDR3 loop: CASSAGGPPGELFF. The DNA for the CDR3 is TGCGCCAGCAGCGCGGGAGGGCCTCCCGGGGAGCTGTTTTTT. The chain combines TRBV5-1 with TRBJ2-2, with 9 bases aligning to TRBD2. CDR3 size: 14 residues. CDR1 and CDR2 (germline): SGHRS, YFSETQ. V was clipped by 4 bases and J by 6 bases; unmatched bases: 4.

The CDR3 region has the DNA TGTGCCAGCAGCTTAGGAAGGGCAGGGCCCTCCTACGAGCAGTACTTC. This encodes CASSLGRAGPSYEQYF. The chain carries TRBV7-9 and TRBJ2-7; weak D call: TRBD1 (5 bases). Trimming shortened V by 1 base and J by 0 bases, and 13 bases separated the two germline ends. Looked up from germline, CDR1 is SEHNR and CDR2 is FQNEAQ (reference sequence). This CDR3 contains 16 residues.

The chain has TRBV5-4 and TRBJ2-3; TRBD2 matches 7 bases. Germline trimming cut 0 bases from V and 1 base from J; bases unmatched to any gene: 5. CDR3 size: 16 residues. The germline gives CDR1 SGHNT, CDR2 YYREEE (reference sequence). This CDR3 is CASSLVASGRTDTQYF. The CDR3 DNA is TGTGCCAGCAGCTTGGTCGCTAGCGGTCGCACAGATACGCAGTATTTT.

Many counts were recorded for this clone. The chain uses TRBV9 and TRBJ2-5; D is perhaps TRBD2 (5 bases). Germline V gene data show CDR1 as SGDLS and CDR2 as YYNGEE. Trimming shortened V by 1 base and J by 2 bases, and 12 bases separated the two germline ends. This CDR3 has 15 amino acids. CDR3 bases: TGTGCCAGCAGCGTATCTCTAGCCTCACAAGAGACCCAGTACTTC. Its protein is CASSVSLASQETQYF.

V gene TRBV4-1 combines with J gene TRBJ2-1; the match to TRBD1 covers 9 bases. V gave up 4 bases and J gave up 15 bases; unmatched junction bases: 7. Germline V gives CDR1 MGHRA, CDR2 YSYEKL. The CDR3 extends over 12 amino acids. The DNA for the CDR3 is TGCGCCAGCAGCCTAGGGACAGGGTTGCTGTTCTTC. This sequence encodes CASSLGTGLLFF.

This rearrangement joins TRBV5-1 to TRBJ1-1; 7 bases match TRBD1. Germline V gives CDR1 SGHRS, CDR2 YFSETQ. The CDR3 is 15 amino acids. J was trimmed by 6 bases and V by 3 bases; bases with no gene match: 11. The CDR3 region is CASSSRAQGVAEAFF. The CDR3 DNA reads TGCGCCAGCAGCTCCCGGGCGCAGGGGGTCGCTGAAGCTTTCTTT. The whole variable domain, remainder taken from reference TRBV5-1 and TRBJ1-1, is KAGVTQTPRYLIKTRGQQVTLSCSPISGHRSVSWYQQTPGQGLQFLFEYFSETQRNKGNFPGRFSGRQFSNSRSEMNVSTLELGDSALYLCASSSRAQGVAEAFFGQGTRLTVV.

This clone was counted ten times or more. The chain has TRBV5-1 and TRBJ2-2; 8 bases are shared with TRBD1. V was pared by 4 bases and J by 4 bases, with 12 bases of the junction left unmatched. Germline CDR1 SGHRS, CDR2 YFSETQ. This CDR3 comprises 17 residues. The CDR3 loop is CASSLLGQGGGTGELFF. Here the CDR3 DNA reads TGCGCCAGCAGCCTCCTAGGACAGGGAGGAGGCACCGGGGAGCTGTTTTTT.